This T cell receptor (beta chain) is from a study of spatial heterogeneity in lung cancer. About the study: Sequencing consistently turned up more beta-chain sequences than alpha-chain sequences.

Note on this clonotype: Its antigen is undetermined.

Study results and limitations: The appearance of ubiquitous expanded tumor TCRs in blood was greater at resection than follow-up.

Time point in this sample: sample taken at primary tumor resection. Donors were about 70 untreated early-stage non-small cell lung cancer patients. CDR1 LGHDT and CDR2 YNNKEL come from the germline V gene (reference sequence). V was trimmed by 6 bases and J by 6 bases, leaving 11 bases between them. The CDR3 is 12 residues long. Every TCR cDNA molecule bore a unique molecular identifier. TCRdb independently ran MiXCR on the 5' RACE reads; one entry per CDR3 protein. The table lists over 50,000 distinct CDR3 sequences, nearly 6.5% of them singletons. The sequenced sample was PBMCs, obtained at surgery. The chain uses TRBV3-1 and TRBJ1-1, with D perhaps TRBD1 (5 bases). This receptor was obtained from a female donor with early-stage non-small cell lung cancer. For the CDR3, the DNA is TGTGCCAGCAGGAGATTGGGGGCTGAAGCTTTCTTT. This gives the protein CASRRLGAEAFF.